These 16 T cell receptor beta chains came from one sample sequenced in a study of T cell responses to AZD1222 COVID-19 vaccine. TCRdb's copy holds only in-frame clones and misses some; the assay was immunoSEQ multiplex PCR. The sample includes over 100,000 clones, over 75% of them seen just once. The material sequenced was peripheral blood, taken on day 0 of AZD1222 vaccination. Every receptor here comes from an adult in good health.

The sample holds a few counts of this clone. V usage is TRBV18 and J usage is TRBJ2-7; 9 bases align to TRBD1. Germline values: CDR1 KGHSH, CDR2 LQKENI. V trimming: 3 bases; J trimming: 1 base; junction bases outside the gene matches: 4. The CDR3 runs 15 residues. In DNA, the CDR3 is TGTGCCAGCTCACCCGGACAGGGGTTGTCCTACGAGCAGTACTTC. It specifies CASSPGQGLSYEQYF.

This chain links TRBV5-1 with TRBJ2-7, with unresolved D. Trimming pared 0 bases from V and 0 bases from J, leaving 7 bases between. CDR1 is SGHRS and CDR2 is YFSETQ in the germline V gene. This CDR3 has 14 amino acids. CDR3 loop: CASSLDYHSYEQYV. The CDR3, as DNA: TGCGCCAGCAGCTTGGATTACCACTCCTACGAGCAGTACGTC.

The rearrangement links TRBV2 to TRBJ2-7; 7 bases align to TRBD1. J lost 4 bases, V lost 6 bases, and 12 bases had no gene match. This CDR3 contains 15 residues. Germline V gives CDR1 SNHLY, CDR2 FYNNEI. This chain's CDR3 is CASRLDRPSKYEQYF. CDR3 bases: TGTGCCAGCAGGTTGGACAGGCCATCGAAGTACGAGCAGTACTTC.

V is TRBV18 and J is TRBJ1-2; no clear D. Germline assignment: CDR1 KGHSH and CDR2 LQKENI. Trimming removed 1 base at V and 8 bases at J, with 8 bases between. The CDR3 is 12 residues long. The CDR3 reads CASSPQQWGYTF. The CDR3 nucleotides read TGTGCCAGCTCACCACAGCAGTGGGGCTACACCTTC.

V and J are TRBV7-9 and TRBJ1-1; D may be TRBD1 (5 bases). Between the trimmed V and J ends, which lost 6 bases and 6 bases, there was a span of 14 bases. CDR3 size: 13 residues. The V gene's germline CDR1 is SEHNR and CDR2 FQNEAQ (reference sequence). The CDR3 protein is CASRARGGSEAFF. DNA of the CDR3: TGTGCCAGCAGGGCCCGGGGGGGTTCTGAAGCTTTCTTT.

The chain recombines TRBV5-1 with TRBJ1-6; a weak D match, TRBD1 (6 bases). Germline V CDR1 and CDR2: SGHRS, YFSETQ. This CDR3 spans 15 amino acids. Between the trimmed V and J ends, which lost 4 bases and 8 bases, there was a span of 16 bases. CDR3 protein: CASSREGGPDSPLHF. For the CDR3, the DNA is TGCGCCAGCAGCCGCGAAGGGGGGCCGGATTCACCCCTCCACTTT. Using reference TRBV5-1 and TRBJ1-6 for the parts outside the CDR3, the full variable domain is KAGVTQTPRYLIKTRGQQVTLSCSPISGHRSVSWYQQTPGQGLQFLFEYFSETQRNKGNFPGRFSGRQFSNSRSEMNVSTLELGDSALYLCASSREGGPDSPLHFGNGTRLTVT.

Here the CDR3 reads CASKPRALGETQYF. CDR3 DNA: TGTGCCAGCAAACCCCGGGCCTTGGGGGAGACCCAGTACTTC. The chain uses TRBV5-6 and TRBJ2-5; D gene ambiguous. This CDR3 contains 14 residues. V lost 6 bases and J 5 bases, leaving 17 bases between the germline ends. CDR1 SGHDT and CDR2 YYEEEE come from the germline V gene. Using reference TRBV5-6 and TRBJ2-5 for the parts outside the CDR3, the full variable domain is DAGVTQSPTHLIKTRGQQVTLRCSPKSGHDTVSWYQQALGQGPQFIFQYYEEEERQRGNFPDRFSGHQFPNYSSELNVNALLLGDSALYLCASKPRALGETQYFGPGTRLLVL.

CDR3 coding DNA: TGCACCAGCAGCCAACCTAGAGGGGACCCCCTCGAGCAGTACGTC. Its protein is CTSSQPRGDPLEQYV. This rearrangement joins TRBV1 to TRBJ2-7. TRBV1 is shown as a pseudogene. The CDR3 covers 15 residues.

The CDR3 DNA reads TGTGCTAGTGGTTTGCCCCGAGTATCAGGGGTGGATCAGCCCCAGCATTTT. This codes for CASGLPRVSGVDQPQHF. The chain recombines TRBV12-5 with TRBJ1-5, with D perhaps matching TRBD1 (6 bases). The CDR3 consists of 17 residues. V was shortened by 2 bases and J by 5 bases, with 19 bases between the two germline ends. Germline V gives CDR1 LGHNT, CDR2 FRNRAP.

This chain uses TRBV30 with TRBJ1-2, with D maybe TRBD1 (5 bases). V lost 3 bases and J lost 3, with 11 bases in between. Germline CDR1 GTSNPN, CDR2 SVGIG (reference sequence). The CDR3 totals 13 residues. The CDR3 DNA follows: TGTGCCTGGAGGGGACGGATCCACTATGGCTACACCTTC. It is translated as CAWRGRIHYGYTF.

This rearrangement joins TRBV9 to TRBJ2-1, with 10 bases lining up with TRBD2. The germline V gene has CDR1 SGDLS and CDR2 YYNGEE. The CDR3 is made up of 16 amino acids. J was trimmed by 5 bases and V by 0 bases; bases with no gene match: 5. CDR3 bases: TGTGCCAGCAGCGTAGGGCTAGCGGGAGTAGACAATGAGCAGTTCTTC. Protein: CASSVGLAGVDNEQFF.

This chain links TRBV11-1 with TRBJ1-1, with 7 bases that match TRBD1. V lost 7 bases and J lost 1; bases outside the gene matches: 6. Germline values: CDR1 SGHAT, CDR2 FQDESV (reference sequence). The CDR3 is 14 residues long. The CDR3 coding sequence is TGTGCCAGCACTCAAGACAGGGCGAACACTGAAGCTTTCTTT. Encoded protein: CASTQDRANTEAFF.

The chain recombines TRBV9 with TRBJ1-5; possibly TRBD1 for D (5 bases). V was cut by 9 bases and J by 5 bases, with 18 bases left in between. Germline assignment: CDR1 SGDLS and CDR2 YYNGEE. CDR3 size: 14 residues. The CDR3 region is CAKPRGESHQPQHF. The CDR3 DNA reads as TGTGCCAAACCCAGAGGGGAGTCCCATCAGCCCCAGCATTTT.

The chain couples TRBV3-1 (or the pseudogene TRBV3-2) to TRBJ2-7, with no clear D. V lost 1 base and J lost 7, with 11 bases in between. The CDR3 loop spans 13 amino acids. In germline, CDR1 is LGHDT, CDR2 YNNKEL (reference sequence). CDR3 in DNA: TGTGCCAGCAGCCAAGCCCCGGCTGGGGAGCAGTACGTC. Residues: CASSQAPAGEQYV.

The chain employs TRBV7-2 and TRBJ1-4; 8 bases match TRBD1. The CDR3 has 16 residues. The junction had 6 bases not matched to a gene; V was cut back by 5 bases and J by 1 base. Germline assignment: CDR1 SGHTA and CDR2 FQGNSA. The CDR3 nucleotides are TGTGCCAGCAGCATATCAGGGGGCTTAACTAATGAAAAACTGTTTTTT. Translation: CASSISGGLTNEKLFF.

V is TRBV25-1 and J is TRBJ1-1; no firm D call. Trimming pared 2 bases from V and 1 base from J, leaving 11 bases between. CDR3 size: 15 residues. Germline V gene data show CDR1 as MGHDK and CDR2 as SYGVNS. The CDR3 loop is CASSERFPGNTEAFF. In nucleotides, the CDR3 is TGTGCCAGCAGTGAAAGGTTTCCAGGGAACACTGAAGCTTTCTTT.